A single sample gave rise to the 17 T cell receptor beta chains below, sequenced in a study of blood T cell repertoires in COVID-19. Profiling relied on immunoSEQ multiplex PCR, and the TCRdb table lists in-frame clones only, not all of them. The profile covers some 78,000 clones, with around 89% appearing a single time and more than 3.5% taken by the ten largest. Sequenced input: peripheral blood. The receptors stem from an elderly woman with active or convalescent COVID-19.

CDR3 coding DNA: TGCAGTGCTATGGGAGTTAATGAGCAGTTCTTC. Amino acid sequence: CSAMGVNEQFF. The chain recombines TRBV20-1 with TRBJ2-1; D is possibly TRBD2 (5 bases). CDR3 length: 11 amino acids. The V end lost 4 bases, the J end lost 7 bases, and 8 bases lay between the germline ends. Germline loops: CDR1 DFQATT, CDR2 SNEGSKA (reference sequence).

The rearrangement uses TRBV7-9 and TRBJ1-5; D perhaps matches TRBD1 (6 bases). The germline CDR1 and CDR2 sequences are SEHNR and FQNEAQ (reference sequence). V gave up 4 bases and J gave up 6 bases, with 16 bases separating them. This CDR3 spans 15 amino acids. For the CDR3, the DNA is TGTGCCAGCAGCTCAAACTGGGGGGGCCTTCAGCCCCAGCATTTT. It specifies CASSSNWGGLQPQHF.

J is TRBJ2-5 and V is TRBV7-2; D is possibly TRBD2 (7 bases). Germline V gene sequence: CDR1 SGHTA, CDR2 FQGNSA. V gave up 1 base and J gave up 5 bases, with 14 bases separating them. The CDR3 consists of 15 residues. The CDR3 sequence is CASSLVHKGGETQYF. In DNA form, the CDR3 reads TGTGCCAGCAGCTTAGTGCACAAGGGGGGGGAGACCCAGTACTTC.

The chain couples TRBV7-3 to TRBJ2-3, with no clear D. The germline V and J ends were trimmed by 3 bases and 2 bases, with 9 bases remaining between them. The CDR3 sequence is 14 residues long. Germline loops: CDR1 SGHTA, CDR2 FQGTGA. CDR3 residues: CASSFDFNTDTQYF. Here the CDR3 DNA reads TGTGCCAGCAGCTTCGACTTCAACACAGATACGCAGTATTTT.

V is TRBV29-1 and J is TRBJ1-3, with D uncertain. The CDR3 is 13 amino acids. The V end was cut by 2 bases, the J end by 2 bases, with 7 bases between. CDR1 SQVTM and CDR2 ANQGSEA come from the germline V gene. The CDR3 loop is CSVERQAGNTIYF. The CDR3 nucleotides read TGCAGCGTTGAAAGGCAGGCTGGAAACACCATATATTTT.

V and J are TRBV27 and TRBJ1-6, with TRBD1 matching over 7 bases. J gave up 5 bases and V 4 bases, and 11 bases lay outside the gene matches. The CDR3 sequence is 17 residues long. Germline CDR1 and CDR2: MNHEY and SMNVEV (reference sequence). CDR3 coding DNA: TGTGCCAGCAGTTCCAACAGGGGAGAGTGGGATAATTCACCCCTCCACTTT. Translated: CASSSNRGEWDNSPLHF.

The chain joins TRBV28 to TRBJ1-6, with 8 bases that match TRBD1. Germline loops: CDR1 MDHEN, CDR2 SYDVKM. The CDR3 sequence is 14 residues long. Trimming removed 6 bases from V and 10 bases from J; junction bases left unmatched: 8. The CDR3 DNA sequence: TGTGCCAGCAGCCGGGGACAGGTGGGGTCACCCCTCCACTTT. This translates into CASSRGQVGSPLHF.

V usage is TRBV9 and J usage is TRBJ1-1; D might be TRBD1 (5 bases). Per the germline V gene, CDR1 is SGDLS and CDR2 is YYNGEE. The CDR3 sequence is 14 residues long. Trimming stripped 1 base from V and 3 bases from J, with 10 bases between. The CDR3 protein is CASSVLGEDTEAFF. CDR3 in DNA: TGTGCCAGCAGCGTACTGGGGGAGGACACTGAAGCTTTCTTT.

CDR3: CASSPGLADFNEQFF. The CDR3 DNA reads as TGTGCCAGCTCACCGGGGCTAGCGGATTTTAATGAGCAGTTCTTC. The V call is TRBV18, the J call TRBJ2-1, with 7 bases that match TRBD2. In germline, CDR1 is KGHSH, CDR2 LQKENI. The CDR3 has 15 residues. V lost 3 bases to trimming and J lost 7 bases; unmatched junction nucleotides: 9.

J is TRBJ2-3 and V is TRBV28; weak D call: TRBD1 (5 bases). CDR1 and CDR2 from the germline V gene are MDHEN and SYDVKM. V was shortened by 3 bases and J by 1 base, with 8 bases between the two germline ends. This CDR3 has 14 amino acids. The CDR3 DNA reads TGTGCCAGCAGTTTTCCAGGGCGCACAGATACGCAGTATTTT. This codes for CASSFPGRTDTQYF.

CDR3: CASSQGNTIYF. CDR3 DNA sequence: TGTGCCAGCTCCCAAGGAAACACCATATATTTT. The chain employs TRBV18 and TRBJ1-3; D gene ambiguous. The CDR3 has 11 amino acids. The germline gives CDR1 KGHSH, CDR2 LQKENI. The V end lost 6 bases, the J end lost 4 bases, and 4 bases lay between the germline ends.

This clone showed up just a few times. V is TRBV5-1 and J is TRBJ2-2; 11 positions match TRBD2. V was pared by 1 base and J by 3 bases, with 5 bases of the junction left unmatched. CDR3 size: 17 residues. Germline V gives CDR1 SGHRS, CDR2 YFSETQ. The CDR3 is CASSLSLAGGYTGELFF. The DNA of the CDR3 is TGCGCCAGCAGCTTGAGCCTAGCGGGAGGCTACACCGGGGAGCTGTTTTTT.

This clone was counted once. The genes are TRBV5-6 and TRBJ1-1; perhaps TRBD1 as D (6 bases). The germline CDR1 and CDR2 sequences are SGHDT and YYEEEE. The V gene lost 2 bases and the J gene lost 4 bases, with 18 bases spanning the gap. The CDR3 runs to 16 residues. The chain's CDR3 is CASSLRLAGAPTEAFF. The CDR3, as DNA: TGTGCCAGCAGCTTAAGGTTGGCAGGGGCTCCCACTGAAGCTTTCTTT.

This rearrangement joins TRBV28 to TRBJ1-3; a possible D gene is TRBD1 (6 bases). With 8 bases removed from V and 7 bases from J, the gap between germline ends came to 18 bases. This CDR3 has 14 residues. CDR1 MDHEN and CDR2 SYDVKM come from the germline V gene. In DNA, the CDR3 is TGTGCCAGCGCTGGACAGTTGAGCATGAACACCATATATTTT. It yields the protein CASAGQLSMNTIYF.

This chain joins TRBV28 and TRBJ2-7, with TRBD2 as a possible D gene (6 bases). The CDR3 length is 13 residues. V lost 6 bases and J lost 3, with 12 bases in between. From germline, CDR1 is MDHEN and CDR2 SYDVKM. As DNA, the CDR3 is TGTGCCAGCAGAAAACCCGGGAGCTACGAGCAGTACTTC. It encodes CASRKPGSYEQYF.

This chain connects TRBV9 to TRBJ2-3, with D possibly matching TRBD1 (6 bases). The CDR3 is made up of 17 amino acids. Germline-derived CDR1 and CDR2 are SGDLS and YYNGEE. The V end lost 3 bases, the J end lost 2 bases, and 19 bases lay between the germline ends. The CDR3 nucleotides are TGTGCCAGCAGCGGATATCGAGGGACATCCTACACAGATACGCAGTATTTT. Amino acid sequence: CASSGYRGTSYTDTQYF.

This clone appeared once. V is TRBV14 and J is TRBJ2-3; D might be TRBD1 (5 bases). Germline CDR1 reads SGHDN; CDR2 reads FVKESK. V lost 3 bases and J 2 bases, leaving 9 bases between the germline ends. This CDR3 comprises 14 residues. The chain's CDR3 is CASSHRDFTDTQYF. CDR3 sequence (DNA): TGTGCCAGCAGCCACAGGGATTTCACAGATACGCAGTATTTT.